This TCR beta chain came from a study of T-cell reconstitution after alpha-beta-depleted transplantation in children (dated by TCRdb to between 2015 and 2016). The study in broad terms: The study quantitatively tracked T-cell immune reconstitution after TCRalphabeta/CD19-depleted allogeneic hematopoietic cell transplantation in children using TCR repertoire profiling. The paper's findings and limits, for the study overall: In some patients, the high TCRbeta diversity seen at day 60 was put down to recipient T cells and intrathymic progenitors that had survived conditioning. Hyperexpanded clone frequencies declined over subsequent months; after one year, T-cell counts and TCRbeta diversity were mostly attributed to newly produced T cells. About two months after transplant, the apparently early recovery of alphabetaT-cell counts reportedly depended on just several hundred clones that had expanded rapidly and came from non-depleted graft cells.

Sample treatment or condition, as interpreted from the label and publication: allogeneic hematopoietic cell transplantation with graft depleted of TCRalphabeta T cells and CD19 B cells. Transplant recipients were children who received TCRalphabeta/CD19-depleted allogeneic hematopoietic cell grafts. Receptor amplification or capture employed PCR. TCRdb lists the instrument as Illumina HiSeq 2500. Molecular barcoding was employed in the preparation of TCR libraries, with unique molecular identifiers being used to normalize TCRbeta repertoire quantification. In TCRdb, the public reads were trimmed at Q25 with fastp and aligned with MiXCR, with productive beta chains retained. Each CDR3 protein gets just one entry, which takes the most common genes and DNA from the rows behind it. Here the sample has some 70,000 distinct CDR3 sequences; roughly 4.9% occur a single time. The ten largest clones take up approximately 20% of the sample.

This clonotype has a count of ten or more. Its binding antigen is unknown. No base-level quality is on record; no much larger clone is a single base apart. Trimming takes 3 bases from V and 2 bases from J, and the germline ends sit 4 bases apart. The CDR3 has 13 amino acids, counting the end cysteine and phenylalanine. The CDR3 DNA has 39 bases and is translated from base 1. According to the germline V gene (reference sequence), CDR1 reads MNHEY and CDR2 reads SMNVEV. The chain couples TRBV27 to TRBJ2-2, with no confident D gene call. The origin of this receptor is a boy under two years old who had a stem cell transplant for acute myeloid leukemia, so the T cells may come from the graft donor. This sample comprised PBMCs, mostly from graft donor cells, obtained 180 days after TCRalphabeta/CD19-depleted stem cell transplant. The CDR3 is CASSLYNTGELFF. The DNA sequence is as follows: TGTGCCAGCAGTTTGTATAACACCGGGGAGCTGTTTTTT.